The rows below give T cell receptor beta chains drawn from one sample of a study of glioma-infiltrating T cells. TCRdb redid the calling of the multiplex PCR reads with MiXCR, one entry per CDR3 protein. The sample yields around 390,000 distinct CDR3 sequences, less than 50% seen once. Sequencing was done on a sample of glioma tissue, nonneoplastic brain tissue, or PBMCs (not recorded which). These receptors were collected from a human donor with low-grade glioma or glioblastoma, undergoing nonglioma brain surgery, or in good health (not recorded which). CDR3s include the opening cysteine and the closing phenylalanine or tryptophan. A D gene is named only where the DNA matches it firmly. Clone size is stated in some rows and not others, as once, few, many or a class when expanded.

d_gene: -
abundance: few
v_gene: TRBV12-3/TRBV12-4
j_gene: TRBJ1-4
CDR3aa: CASSSHGTDAEKLFF
CDR3nt: TGTGCCAGCAGTTCCCACGGGACGGATGCCGAAAAACTGTTTTTT

d_gene: -
abundance: -
v_gene: TRBV5-4
j_gene: TRBJ2-7
CDR3aa: CASSPPLGDEQYF
CDR3nt: TGTGCCAGCAGCCCCCCGTTGGGGGACGAGCAGTACTTC

d_gene: TRBD1
abundance: many
v_gene: TRBV27
j_gene: TRBJ2-5
CDR3aa: CASSFLGGYQETQYF
CDR3nt: TGTGCCAGCAGTTTTCTAGGGGGCTACCAAGAGACCCAGTACTTC

d_gene: TRBD2
abundance: -
v_gene: TRBV20-1
j_gene: TRBJ2-5
CDR3aa: CSAPQTSGRGATQYF
CDR3nt: TGCAGTGCTCCTCAAACTAGCGGGAGAGGTGCGACCCAGTACTTC

d_gene: -
abundance: few
v_gene: TRBV2
j_gene: TRBJ2-5
CDR3aa: CASSEARLQETQYF
CDR3nt: TGTGCCAGCAGTGAAGCTAGACTGCAAGAGACCCAGTACTTC

d_gene: -
abundance: -
v_gene: TRBV7-2
j_gene: TRBJ2-5
CDR3aa: CASSFRATRQETQYF
CDR3nt: TGTGCCAGCAGCTTTCGGGCAACCCGCCAAGAGACCCAGTACTTC

d_gene: -
abundance: -
v_gene: TRBV28
j_gene: TRBJ2-1
CDR3aa: CASKFPVRNEQFF
CDR3nt: TGTGCCAGCAAATTCCCGGTGCGCAATGAGCAGTTCTTC

d_gene: -
abundance: few
v_gene: TRBV19
j_gene: TRBJ1-1
CDR3aa: CASFSVWTEAFF
CDR3nt: TGTGCCAGTTTTTCGGTTTGGACTGAAGCTTTCTTT

d_gene: -
abundance: few
v_gene: TRBV6-5
j_gene: TRBJ2-7
CDR3aa: CASSYSYTGISSYEQYF
CDR3nt: TGTGCCAGCAGTTACTCGTATACCGGGATAAGCTCCTACGAGCAGTACTTC

d_gene: -
abundance: few
v_gene: TRBV6-1
j_gene: TRBJ1-2
CDR3aa: CASSVPGRRYGYTF
CDR3nt: TGTGCCAGCAGTGTTCCGGGACGGCGATATGGCTACACCTTC

d_gene: TRBD1
abundance: -
v_gene: TRBV5-1
j_gene: TRBJ2-2
CDR3aa: CASSHGTGTGELFF
CDR3nt: TGCGCCAGCAGCCACGGGACAGGTACCGGGGAGCTGTTTTTT

d_gene: TRBD2
abundance: few
v_gene: TRBV4-3
j_gene: TRBJ2-1
CDR3aa: CASSQLTGGPVGEQFF
CDR3nt: TGCGCCAGCAGCCAACTGACGGGAGGGCCGGTAGGAGAGCAGTTCTTC

d_gene: -
abundance: -
v_gene: TRBV14
j_gene: TRBJ2-2
CDR3aa: CAKRAMTGELFF
CDR3nt: TGTGCCAAGCGGGCCATGACCGGGGAGCTGTTTTTT

d_gene: TRBD1
abundance: many
v_gene: TRBV20-1
j_gene: TRBJ1-6
CDR3aa: CSGKDRGYNSPLHF
CDR3nt: TGCAGTGGAAAGGACAGGGGATATAATTCACCCCTCCACTTT

d_gene: TRBD2
abundance: -
v_gene: TRBV4-3
j_gene: TRBJ2-6
CDR3aa: CASSSRRGLGITGANVLTF
CDR3nt: TGCGCCAGCAGCTCAAGAAGGGGACTAGGGATTACTGGGGCCAACGTCCTGACTTTC

d_gene: -
abundance: many
v_gene: TRBV15
j_gene: TRBJ2-1
CDR3aa: CATVSTTASYNEQFF
CDR3nt: TGTGCCACCGTATCGACGACGGCCTCCTACAATGAGCAGTTCTTC

d_gene: -
abundance: few
v_gene: TRBV20-1
j_gene: TRBJ2-1
CDR3aa: CSARDLGQSEQFF
CDR3nt: TGCAGTGCTAGAGATCTAGGACAGTCTGAGCAGTTCTTC

d_gene: -
abundance: many
v_gene: TRBV12-3/TRBV12-4
j_gene: TRBJ2-1
CDR3aa: CASSLTVYNEQFF
CDR3nt: TGTGCCAGCAGTTTAACGGTATACAATGAGCAGTTCTTC

d_gene: -
abundance: -
v_gene: TRBV7-2
j_gene: TRBJ1-3
CDR3aa: CASSPMDSGNTIYF
CDR3nt: TGTGCCAGCAGCCCCATGGATTCTGGAAACACCATATATTTT

d_gene: TRBD2
abundance: -
v_gene: TRBV20-1
j_gene: TRBJ2-1
CDR3aa: CSPGGLYDEQFF
CDR3nt: TGCAGTCCGGGGGGACTCTACGATGAGCAGTTCTTC

d_gene: -
abundance: few
v_gene: TRBV3-1
j_gene: TRBJ2-7
CDR3aa: CASSQSQGFYEQYF
CDR3nt: TGTGCCAGCAGCCAAAGTCAGGGGTTCTACGAGCAGTACTTC